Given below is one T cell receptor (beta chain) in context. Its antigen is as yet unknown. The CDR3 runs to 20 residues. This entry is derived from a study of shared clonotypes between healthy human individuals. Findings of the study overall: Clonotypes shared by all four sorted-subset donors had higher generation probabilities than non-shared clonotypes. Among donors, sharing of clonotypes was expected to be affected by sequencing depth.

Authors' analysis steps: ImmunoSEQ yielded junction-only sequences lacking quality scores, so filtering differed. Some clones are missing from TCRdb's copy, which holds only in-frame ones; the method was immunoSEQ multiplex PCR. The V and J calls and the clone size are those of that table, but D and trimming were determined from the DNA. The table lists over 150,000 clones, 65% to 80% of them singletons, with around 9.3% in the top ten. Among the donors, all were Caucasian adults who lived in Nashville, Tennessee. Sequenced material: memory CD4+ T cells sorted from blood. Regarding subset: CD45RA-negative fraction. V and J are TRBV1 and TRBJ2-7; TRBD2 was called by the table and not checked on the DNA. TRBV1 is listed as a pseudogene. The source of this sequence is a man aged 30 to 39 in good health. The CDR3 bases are TGCACCAGCAGCCAATACTTCGGACTAGCGGGAGTTCGGGTCCCCTACGAGCAGTACTTC. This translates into CTSSQYFGLAGVRVPYEQYF.